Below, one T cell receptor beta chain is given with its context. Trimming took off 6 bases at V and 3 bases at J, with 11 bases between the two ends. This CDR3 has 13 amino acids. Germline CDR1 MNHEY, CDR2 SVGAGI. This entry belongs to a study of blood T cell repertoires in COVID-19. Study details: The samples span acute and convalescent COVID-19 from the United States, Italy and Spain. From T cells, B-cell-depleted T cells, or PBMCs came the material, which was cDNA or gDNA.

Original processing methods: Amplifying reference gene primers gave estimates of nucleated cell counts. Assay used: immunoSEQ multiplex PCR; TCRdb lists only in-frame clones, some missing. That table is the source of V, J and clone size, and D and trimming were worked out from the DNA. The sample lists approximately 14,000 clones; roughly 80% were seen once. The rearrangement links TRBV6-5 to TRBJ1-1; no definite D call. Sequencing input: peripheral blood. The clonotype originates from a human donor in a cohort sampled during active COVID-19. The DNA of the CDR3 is TGTGCCAGCAGGGAGGGTGTGCACACTGAAGCTTTCTTT. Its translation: CASREGVHTEAFF.